This TCR beta chain was retrieved from a study of T cells in Graves' hyperthyroidism and ophthalmopathy. Overall study context: Blood from the periphery was taken at initial diagnosis, before any treatment. Notes on the study in general: Stable hyperthyroidism was told apart from ophthalmopathy by a model built on 13 V-J features.

This clonotype appeared many times. Its matching antigen is unknown. V dropped 6 bases and J dropped 11 bases, with 17 bases sitting between them. The CDR3 is made up of 14 amino acids. Per germline, CDR1 MDHEN and CDR2 SYDVKM. Regions amplified from RNA transcripts were the TCR beta CDR3 regions. The HTBI primer set was used in a first-round RT-PCR of the TCR CDR3. TCRdb independently ran MiXCR on the multiplex PCR reads; one entry per CDR3 protein. The sample records roughly 550,000 distinct CDR3 sequences, about 15% being singletons. Exclusion criteria comprised uncontrolled infection, other autoimmune disease, pregnancy or lactation.

The TCR was taken from a woman aged 30 to 39 with Graves' ophthalmopathy. Specimen: blood. V usage is TRBV28 and J usage is TRBJ1-6, with D tentatively TRBD1 (6 bases). CDR3 sequence: CASSEFRGRTPLHF. The CDR3 bases are TGTGCCAGCAGCGAGTTTCGGGGGCGGACACCCCTCCACTTT.